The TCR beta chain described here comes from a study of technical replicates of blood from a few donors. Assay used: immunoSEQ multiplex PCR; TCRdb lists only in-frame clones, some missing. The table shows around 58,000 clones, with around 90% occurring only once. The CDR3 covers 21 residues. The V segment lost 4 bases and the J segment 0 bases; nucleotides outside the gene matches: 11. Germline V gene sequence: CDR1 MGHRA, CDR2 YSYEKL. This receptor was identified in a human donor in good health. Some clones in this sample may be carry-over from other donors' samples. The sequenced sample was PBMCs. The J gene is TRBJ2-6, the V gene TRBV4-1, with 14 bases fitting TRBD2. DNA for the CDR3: TGCGCCAGCAGCCTAGGGGCGGGACTAGCGGGGGTGAACTCTGGGGCCAACGTCCTGACTTTC. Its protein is CASSLGAGLAGVNSGANVLTF.